Given below is one T cell receptor (beta chain) in context. Its target is not known. These data are taken from a study of radiation and T cells in renal cell carcinoma. The time point is: blood 2 weeks post-SBRT. This sample's treatment: 15 Gy SBRT to primary tumor, nephrectomy 4 weeks later. Blood was sampled at baseline, 2 weeks and 4 weeks after SBRT. Clear cell pathology was present in this patient's renal cell carcinoma. Notes on the study in general: In blood, top tumor clones expanded by 2 weeks, shrinking by 4.

Profiled with immunoSEQ multiplex PCR; TCRdb holds only in-frame clones, not every one. The sample yields about 130,000 clones, around 89% seen once. V dropped 2 bases and J dropped 8 bases, with 13 bases sitting between them. Germline V CDR1 and CDR2: MNHEY, SVGAGI. The CDR3 spans 14 residues. This sequence originates from a woman between 65 and 79 years old with renal cell carcinoma. This specimen was blood, taken from a patient whose treatment included radiotherapy and nephrectomy. This chain uses TRBV6-5 with TRBJ2-1; tentative D call: TRBD1 (5 bases). The CDR3, as DNA: TGTGCCAGCAGTTACGAAAAGGGGAAGGATGAGCAGTTCTTC. It yields the protein CASSYEKGKDEQFF.